The clone carrying this TCR beta chain was counted a single time. Antigen unknown. This CDR3 is built from 14 residues. Germline V lookup: CDR1 SGHTA, CDR2 FQGNSA. The V end was cut by 6 bases, the J end by 7 bases, with 16 bases between. This record belongs to a study of a mutant IDH1 vaccine in newly diagnosed glioma. Overall study context: Vaccines were first given 4-6 weeks after radiotherapy alone, or with temozolomide cycles. Before enrollment, patients got radiotherapy alone, temozolomide alone, or mostly the combination. Points from the study as a whole: Most patients, 90% to 95%, showed vaccine-induced immune responses.

The time point: week 11, during vaccination. A single vaccine dose contained 300 ug of mutant IDH1 20-mer peptide, and topical imiquimod was used with it. Every donor had a new WHO grade 3 or 4 astrocytoma that was IDH1-mutant, with loss of nuclear ATRX. Sequencing was performed with immunoSEQ multiplex PCR; in TCRdb, only in-frame clones are kept and a portion is missing. Of about 130,000 clones listed, roughly 75% were seen once; the top ten hold about 5.5%. The source was PBMCs, collected from a glioma patient whose treatment included an IDH1 peptide vaccine. The TCR sequence derives from a middle-aged man with glioma. The V call is TRBV7-2, the J call TRBJ2-1; no definite D call. Written as DNA, the CDR3 is TGTGCCAGCAGGTACCGGGCCGCTACGAATGAGCAGTTCTTC. This translates into CASRYRAATNEQFF.